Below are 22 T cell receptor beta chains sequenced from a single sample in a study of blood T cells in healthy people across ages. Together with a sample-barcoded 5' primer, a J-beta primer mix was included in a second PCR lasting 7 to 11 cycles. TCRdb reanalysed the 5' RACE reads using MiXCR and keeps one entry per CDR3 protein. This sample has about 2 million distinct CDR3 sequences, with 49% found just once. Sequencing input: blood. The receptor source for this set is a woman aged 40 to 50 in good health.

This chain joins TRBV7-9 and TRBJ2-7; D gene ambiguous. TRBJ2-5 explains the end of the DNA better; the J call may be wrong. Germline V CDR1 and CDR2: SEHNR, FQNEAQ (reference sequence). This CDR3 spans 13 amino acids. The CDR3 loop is CASSDTKQETQYF. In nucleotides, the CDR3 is TGTGCCAGCAGCGACACCAAACAAGAGACCCAGTACTTC.

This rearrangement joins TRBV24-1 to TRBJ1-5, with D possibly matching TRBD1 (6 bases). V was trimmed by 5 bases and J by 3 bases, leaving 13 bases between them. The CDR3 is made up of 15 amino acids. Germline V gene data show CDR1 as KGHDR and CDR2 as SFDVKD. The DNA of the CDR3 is TGTGCCACCAGTGGGGACATCGATAACAATCAGCCCCAGCATTTT. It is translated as CATSGDIDNNQPQHF.

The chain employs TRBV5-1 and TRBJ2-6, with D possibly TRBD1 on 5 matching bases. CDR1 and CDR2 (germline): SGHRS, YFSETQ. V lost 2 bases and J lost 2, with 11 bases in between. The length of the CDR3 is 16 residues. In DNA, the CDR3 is TGCGCCAGCAGCTTAAACCCCAGGGCTGGGGCCAACGTCCTGACTTTC. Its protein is CASSLNPRAGANVLTF.

CDR3 sequence: CASSKGQGGYNEQFF. CDR3 bases: TGTGCCAGCAGCAAAGGACAGGGCGGTTACAATGAGCAGTTCTTC. The chain is built from TRBV7-6 and TRBJ2-1, with 8 bases fitting TRBD1. Germline lookup yields CDR1 SGHVS and CDR2 FNYEAQ. The CDR3 covers 15 residues. V lost 5 bases and J lost 4; bases outside the gene matches: 7. The full variable domain, with the rest looked up from reference TRBV7-6 and TRBJ2-1, is GAGVSQSPRYKVTKRGQDVALRCDPISGHVSLYWYRQALGQGPEFLTYFNYEAQQDKSGLPNDRFSAERPEGSISTLTIQRTEQRDSAMYRCASSKGQGGYNEQFFGPGTRLTVL.

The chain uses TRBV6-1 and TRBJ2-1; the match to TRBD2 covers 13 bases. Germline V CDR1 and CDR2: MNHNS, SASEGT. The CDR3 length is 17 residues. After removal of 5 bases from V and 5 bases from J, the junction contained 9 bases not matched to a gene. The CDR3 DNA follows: TGTGCCAGCAGTCTCACGGGACTAGCGGGGCAAAACAATGAGCAGTTCTTC. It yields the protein CASSLTGLAGQNNEQFF.

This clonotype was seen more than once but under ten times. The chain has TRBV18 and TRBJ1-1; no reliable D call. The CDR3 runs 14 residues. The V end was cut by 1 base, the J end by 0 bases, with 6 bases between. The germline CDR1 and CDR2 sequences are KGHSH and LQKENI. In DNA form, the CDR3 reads TGTGCCAGCTCACCACAGGGTATGAACACTGAAGCTTTCTTT. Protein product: CASSPQGMNTEAFF.

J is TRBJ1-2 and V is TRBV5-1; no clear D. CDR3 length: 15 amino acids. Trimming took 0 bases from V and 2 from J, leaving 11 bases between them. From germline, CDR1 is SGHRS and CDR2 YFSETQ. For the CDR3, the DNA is TGCGCCAGCAGCTTGGGGGCCCGCGACAACTATGGCTACACCTTC. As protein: CASSLGARDNYGYTF. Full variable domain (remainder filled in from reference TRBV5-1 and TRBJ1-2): KAGVTQTPRYLIKTRGQQVTLSCSPISGHRSVSWYQQTPGQGLQFLFEYFSETQRNKGNFPGRFSGRQFSNSRSEMNVSTLELGDSALYLCASSLGARDNYGYTFGSGTRLTVV.

The CDR3, as DNA: TGTGCCAGCAGCACCGGGACACCAGCGAACACCGGGGAGCTGTTTTTT. Its translation: CASSTGTPANTGELFF. The chain uses TRBV5-4 and TRBJ2-2, with D perhaps matching TRBD1 (6 bases). Trimming pared 4 bases from V and 0 bases from J, leaving 13 bases between. The germline gives CDR1 SGHNT, CDR2 YYREEE (reference sequence). The CDR3 runs 16 residues.

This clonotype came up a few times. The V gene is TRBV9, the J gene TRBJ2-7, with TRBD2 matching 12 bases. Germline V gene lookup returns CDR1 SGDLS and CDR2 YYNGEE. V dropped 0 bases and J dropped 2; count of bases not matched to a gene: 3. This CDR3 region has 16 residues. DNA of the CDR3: TGTGCCAGCAGCGTAGCCACTAGCGGGGGGCCCTACGAGCAGTACTTC. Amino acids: CASSVATSGGPYEQYF.

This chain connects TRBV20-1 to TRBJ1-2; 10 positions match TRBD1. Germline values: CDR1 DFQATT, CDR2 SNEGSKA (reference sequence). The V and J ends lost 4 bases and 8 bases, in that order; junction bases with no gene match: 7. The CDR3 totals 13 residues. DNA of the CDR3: TGCAGTGCTATCCCGGGACAGGGGAACGGCTACACCTTC. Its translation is CSAIPGQGNGYTF.

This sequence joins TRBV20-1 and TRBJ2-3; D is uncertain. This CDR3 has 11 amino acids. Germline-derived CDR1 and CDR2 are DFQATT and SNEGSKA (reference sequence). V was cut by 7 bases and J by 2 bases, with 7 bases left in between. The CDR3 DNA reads TGCAGTGACCAGGTCACAGATACGCAGTATTTT. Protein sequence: CSDQVTDTQYF.

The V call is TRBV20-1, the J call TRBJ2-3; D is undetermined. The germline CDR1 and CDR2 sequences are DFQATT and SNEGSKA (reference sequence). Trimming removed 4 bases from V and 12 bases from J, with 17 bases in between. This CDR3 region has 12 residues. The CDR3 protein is CSAKKDLLKQYF. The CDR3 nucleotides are TGCAGTGCTAAGAAAGACCTATTAAAACAGTATTTT.

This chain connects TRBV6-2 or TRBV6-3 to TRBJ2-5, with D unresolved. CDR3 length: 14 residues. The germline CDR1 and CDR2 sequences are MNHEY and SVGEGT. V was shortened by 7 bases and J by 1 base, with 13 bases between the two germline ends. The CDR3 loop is CASISGLTQETQYF. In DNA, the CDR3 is TGTGCCAGCATCTCAGGCCTGACCCAAGAGACCCAGTACTTC.

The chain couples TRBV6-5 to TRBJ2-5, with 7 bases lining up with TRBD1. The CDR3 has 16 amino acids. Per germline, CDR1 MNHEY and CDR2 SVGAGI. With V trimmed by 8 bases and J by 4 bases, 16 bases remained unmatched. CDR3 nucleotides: TGTGCCAGCTCATTTACCACGGGGACAGTCATAGAGACCCAGTACTTC. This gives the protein CASSFTTGTVIETQYF.

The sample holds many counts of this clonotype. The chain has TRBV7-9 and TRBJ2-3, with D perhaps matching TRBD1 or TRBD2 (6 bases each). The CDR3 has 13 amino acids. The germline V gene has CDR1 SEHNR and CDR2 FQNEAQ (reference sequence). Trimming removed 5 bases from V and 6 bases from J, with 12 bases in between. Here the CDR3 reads CASSPRGPDTQYF. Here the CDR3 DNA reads TGTGCCAGCAGCCCCCGGGGGCCGGATACGCAGTATTTT.

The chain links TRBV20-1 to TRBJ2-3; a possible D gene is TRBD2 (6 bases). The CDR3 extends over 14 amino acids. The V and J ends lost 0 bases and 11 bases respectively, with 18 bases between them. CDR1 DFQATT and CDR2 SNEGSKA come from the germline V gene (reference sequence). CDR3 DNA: TGCAGTGCTAGAGAGCCGGGACTCCCAGAGCTGCAGTATTTT. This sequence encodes CSAREPGLPELQYF.

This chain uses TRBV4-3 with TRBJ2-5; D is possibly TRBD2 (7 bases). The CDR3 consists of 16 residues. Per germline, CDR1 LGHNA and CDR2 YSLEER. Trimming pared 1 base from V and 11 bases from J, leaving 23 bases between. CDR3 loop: CASSQAEGGPGNEQYF. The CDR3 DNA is TGCGCCAGCAGCCAAGCCGAGGGGGGGCCAGGAAATGAGCAGTACTTC.

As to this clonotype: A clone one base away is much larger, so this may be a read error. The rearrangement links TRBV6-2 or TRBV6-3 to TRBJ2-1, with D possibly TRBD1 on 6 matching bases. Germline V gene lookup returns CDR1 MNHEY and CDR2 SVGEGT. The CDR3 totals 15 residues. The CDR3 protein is CASSSAAGAYSEQFF. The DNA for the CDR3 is TGTGCCAGCAGCTCAGCGGCAGGGGCTTACAGTGAGCAGTTCTTC.

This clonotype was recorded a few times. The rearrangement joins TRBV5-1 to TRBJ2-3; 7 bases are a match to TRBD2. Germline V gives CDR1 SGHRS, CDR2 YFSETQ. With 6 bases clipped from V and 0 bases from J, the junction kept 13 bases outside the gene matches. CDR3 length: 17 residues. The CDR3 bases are TGCGCCAGCATACCGGGACTACGATCTTCTAGCACAGATACGCAGTATTTT. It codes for CASIPGLRSSSTDTQYF.

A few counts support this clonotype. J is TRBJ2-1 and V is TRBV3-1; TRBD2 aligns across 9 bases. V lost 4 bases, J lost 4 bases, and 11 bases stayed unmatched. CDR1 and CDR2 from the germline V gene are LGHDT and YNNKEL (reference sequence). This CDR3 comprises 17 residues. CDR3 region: CASSPQSLAGIYNEQFF. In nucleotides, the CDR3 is TGTGCCAGCAGCCCTCAATCCCTAGCGGGGATTTACAATGAGCAGTTCTTC.

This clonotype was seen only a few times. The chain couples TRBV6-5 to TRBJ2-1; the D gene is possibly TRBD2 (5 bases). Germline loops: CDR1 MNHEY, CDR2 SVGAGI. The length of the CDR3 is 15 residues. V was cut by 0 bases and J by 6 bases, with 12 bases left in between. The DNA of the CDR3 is TGTGCCAGCAGTTACTCCGGCAGGACTGTCAATGAGCAGTTCTTC. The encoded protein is CASSYSGRTVNEQFF.

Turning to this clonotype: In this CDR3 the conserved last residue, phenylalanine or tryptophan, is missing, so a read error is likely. This CDR3 reads CASSLVGGGQYEQFS. The DNA for the CDR3 is TGTGCCAGCAGCTTAGTAGGGGGGGGGCAGTATGAGCAGTTCTCC. The chain employs TRBV7-6 and TRBJ2-1; a possible D gene is TRBD2 (7 bases). This CDR3 spans 15 amino acids. Germline values: CDR1 SGHVS, CDR2 FNYEAQ. Deletions cut 1 base from V and 8 bases from J, with 15 bases between.